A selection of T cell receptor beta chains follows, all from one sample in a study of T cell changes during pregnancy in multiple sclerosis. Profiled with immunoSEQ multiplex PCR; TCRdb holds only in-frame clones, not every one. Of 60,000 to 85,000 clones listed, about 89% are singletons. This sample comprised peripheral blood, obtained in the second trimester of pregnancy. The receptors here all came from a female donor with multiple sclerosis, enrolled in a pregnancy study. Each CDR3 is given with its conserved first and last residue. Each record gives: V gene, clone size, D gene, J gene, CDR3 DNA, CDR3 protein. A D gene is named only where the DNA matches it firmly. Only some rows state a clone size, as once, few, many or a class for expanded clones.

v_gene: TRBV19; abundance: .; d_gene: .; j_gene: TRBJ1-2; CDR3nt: TGTGCCAGTAGTGCCGAGCATAACTATGGCTACACCTTC; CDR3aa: CASSAEHNYGYTF
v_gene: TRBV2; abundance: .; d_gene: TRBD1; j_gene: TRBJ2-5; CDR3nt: TGTGCCAGCAGTGGCCAGGGGGCGGAACGAGGGACCCAGTACTTC; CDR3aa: CASSGQGAERGTQYF
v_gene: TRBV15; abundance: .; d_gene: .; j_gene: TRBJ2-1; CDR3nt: TGTGCCACCAGCAGAGATCCGACAGGAGGCAATGAGCAGTTCTTC; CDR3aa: CATSRDPTGGNEQFF
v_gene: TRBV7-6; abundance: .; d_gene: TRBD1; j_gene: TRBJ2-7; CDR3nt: TGTGCCAGCAGCCCCCCCGGGACAGGGGGCAACGAGCAGTACTTC; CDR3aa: CASSPPGTGGNEQYF
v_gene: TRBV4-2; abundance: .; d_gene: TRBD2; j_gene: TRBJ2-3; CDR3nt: TGTGCCAGCAGCCTATCGGGAGGGGCCACGGGGGATACGCAGTATTTT; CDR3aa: CASSLSGGATGDTQYF
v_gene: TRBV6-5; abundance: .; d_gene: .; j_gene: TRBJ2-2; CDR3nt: TGTGCCAGCAGTTCGGGACACTCGAACACCGGGGAGCTGTTTTTT; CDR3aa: CASSSGHSNTGELFF
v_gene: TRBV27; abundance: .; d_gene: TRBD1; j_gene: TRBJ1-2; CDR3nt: TGTGCCAGCAGTTCCCAGGACAGGGTTTATGGCTACACCTTC; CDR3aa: CASSSQDRVYGYTF
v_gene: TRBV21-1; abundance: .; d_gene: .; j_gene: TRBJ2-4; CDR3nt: TGTGCCAGCAGCGGGGCCAGATACTTAGCCAAAAACATTCAGTACTTC; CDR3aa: CASSGARYLAKNIQYF
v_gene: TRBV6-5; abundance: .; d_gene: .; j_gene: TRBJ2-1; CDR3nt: TGTGCCAGCAGTCATGGGGGGGAGCAGTTCTTC; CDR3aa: CASSHGGEQFF
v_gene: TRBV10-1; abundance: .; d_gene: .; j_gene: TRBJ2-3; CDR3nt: TGCGCCACCGAAGATAGCGGAAGCACAGATACGCAGTATTTT; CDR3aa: CATEDSGSTDTQYF
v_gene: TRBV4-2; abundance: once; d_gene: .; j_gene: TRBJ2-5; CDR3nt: TGTGCCAGCAGCCAAGATCGAGAGACCCAGTACTTC; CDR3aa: CASSQDRETQYF
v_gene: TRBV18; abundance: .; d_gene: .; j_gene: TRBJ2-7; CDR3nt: TGTGCCAGCTCACCGAGGGAGGAGAAATACGAGCAGTACTTC; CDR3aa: CASSPREEKYEQYF
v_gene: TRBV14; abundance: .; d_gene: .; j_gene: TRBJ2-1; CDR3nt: TGTGCCAGCAGCCATAACAGGGAAGGCTTTGACAATGAGCAGTTCTTC; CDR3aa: CASSHNREGFDNEQFF
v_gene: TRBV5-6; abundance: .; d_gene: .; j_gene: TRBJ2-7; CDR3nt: TGTGCCAGCACCAGTGGGGGCACGTACTACGAGCAGTACTTC; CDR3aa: CASTSGGTYYEQYF
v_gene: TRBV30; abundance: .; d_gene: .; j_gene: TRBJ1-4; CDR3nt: TGTGCCTGGACGGGGATCTCTGAAAAACTGTTTTTT; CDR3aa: CAWTGISEKLFF
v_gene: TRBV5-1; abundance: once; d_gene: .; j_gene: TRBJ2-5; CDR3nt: TGCGCCAGCAGCTTGGTGGGGGCCGGGGAGACCCAGTACTTC; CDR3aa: CASSLVGAGETQYF
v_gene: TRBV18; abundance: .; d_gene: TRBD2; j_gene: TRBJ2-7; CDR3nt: TGTGCCAGCTCACCTATACACGGGGGGGACTACGAGCAGTACTTC; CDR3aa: CASSPIHGGDYEQYF
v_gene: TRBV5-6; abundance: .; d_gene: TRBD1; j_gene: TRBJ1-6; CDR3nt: TGTGCCAGTAGGGACAGGGTGGATAATTCACCCCTCCACTTT; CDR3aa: CASRDRVDNSPLHF
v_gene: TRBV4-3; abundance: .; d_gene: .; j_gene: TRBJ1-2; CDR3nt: TGCGCCAGCAGCCAAGCTCGCCAGGATACCTATGGCTACACCTTC; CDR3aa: CASSQARQDTYGYTF
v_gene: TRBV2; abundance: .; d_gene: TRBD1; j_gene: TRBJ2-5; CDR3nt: TGTGCCAGCAGTGAAGCGAATCCGGGACAGGCAGGGGAGACCCAGTACTTC; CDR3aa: CASSEANPGQAGETQYF
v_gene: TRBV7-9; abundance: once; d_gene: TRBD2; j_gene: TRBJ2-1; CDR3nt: TGTGCCAGCAGCTTAGACGCGGGAGTCGAGCAGTTCTTC; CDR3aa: CASSLDAGVEQFF
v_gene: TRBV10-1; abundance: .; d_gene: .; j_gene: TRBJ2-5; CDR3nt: TGCGCCAGCAGTGAGTCCCTAAGGGACAGACCAAGCGGGGAGACCCAGTACTTC; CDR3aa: CASSESLRDRPSGETQYF
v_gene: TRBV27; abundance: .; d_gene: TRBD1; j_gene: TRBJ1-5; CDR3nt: TGTGCCAGCAGTGTCAGGGGGCGCTTGCAGCCCCAGCATTTT; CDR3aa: CASSVRGRLQPQHF
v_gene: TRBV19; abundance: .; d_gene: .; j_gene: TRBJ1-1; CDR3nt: TGTGCCATCCGCGGGGGGAACACTGAAGCTTTCTTT; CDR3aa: CAIRGGNTEAFF
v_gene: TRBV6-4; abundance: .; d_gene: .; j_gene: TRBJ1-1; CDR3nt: TGTGCCAGCAGTGACTCGGCAGGCGGGGTTACTGAAGCTTTCTTT; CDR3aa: CASSDSAGGVTEAFF
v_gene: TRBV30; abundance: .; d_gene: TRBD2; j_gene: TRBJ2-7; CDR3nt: TGTGCCTGGAGTGTAAGTAGGACTAGCGGGTTCTTGAGCTCCTACGAGCAGTACTTC; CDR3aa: CAWSVSRTSGFLSSYEQYF
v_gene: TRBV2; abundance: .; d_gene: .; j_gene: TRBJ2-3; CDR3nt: TGTGCCAGTGAGAACAGGGACCTCACAGATACGCAGTATTTT; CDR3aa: CASENRDLTDTQYF
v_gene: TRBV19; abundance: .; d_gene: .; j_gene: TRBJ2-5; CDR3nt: TGTGCCAGTAGTCCAAAACCCCAGGGTTGGGAGACCCAGTACTTC; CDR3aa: CASSPKPQGWETQYF
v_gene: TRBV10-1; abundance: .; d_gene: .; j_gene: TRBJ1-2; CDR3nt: TGCGCCAGCAGCTTAGATGGACAGAACTATGGCTACACCTTC; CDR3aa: CASSLDGQNYGYTF
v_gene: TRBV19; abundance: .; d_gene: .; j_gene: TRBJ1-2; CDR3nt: TGTGCCAGTAGTCTAATGACAGGACCCTATGGCTACACCTTC; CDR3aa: CASSLMTGPYGYTF
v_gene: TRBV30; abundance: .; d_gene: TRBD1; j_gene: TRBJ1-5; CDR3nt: TGTGCCTGGAGCGCCACAGGGGATCAGCCCCAGCATTTT; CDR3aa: CAWSATGDQPQHF
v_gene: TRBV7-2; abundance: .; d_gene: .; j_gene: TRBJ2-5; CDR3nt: TGTGCCAGCGGCCTACAGGGACGCCAAGAGACCCAGTACTTC; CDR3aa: CASGLQGRQETQYF
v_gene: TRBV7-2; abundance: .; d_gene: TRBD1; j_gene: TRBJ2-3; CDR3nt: TGTGCCAGCAGCTCCGGGACAGGGCTAGGAGATACGCAGTATTTT; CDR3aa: CASSSGTGLGDTQYF
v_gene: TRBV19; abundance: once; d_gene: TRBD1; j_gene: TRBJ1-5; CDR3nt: TGTGCCAGTAGTATAGGACAGGGGGCAGATCAGCCCCAGCATTTT; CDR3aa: CASSIGQGADQPQHF
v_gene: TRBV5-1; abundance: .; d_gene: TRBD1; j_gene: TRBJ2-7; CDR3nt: TGCGCCAGCAGCTTCTTCCAGGGGGCTAACGAGCAGTACTTC; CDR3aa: CASSFFQGANEQYF
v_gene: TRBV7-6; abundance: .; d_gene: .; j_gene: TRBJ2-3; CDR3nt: TGTGCCAGCAGCGGGGGACACCACCTGGGCACAGATACGCAGTATTTT; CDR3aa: CASSGGHHLGTDTQYF
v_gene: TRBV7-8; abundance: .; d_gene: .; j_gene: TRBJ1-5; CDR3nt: TGTGCCAGCAGCCCCCGGACAGTTGCGGGCCATCAGCCCCAGCATTTT; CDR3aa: CASSPRTVAGHQPQHF
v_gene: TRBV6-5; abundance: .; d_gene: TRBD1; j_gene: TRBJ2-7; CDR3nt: TGTGCCAGCAGTACCGACAGGGGAGGCGAGCAGTACTTC; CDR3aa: CASSTDRGGEQYF
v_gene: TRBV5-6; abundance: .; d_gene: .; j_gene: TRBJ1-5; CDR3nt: TGTGCCAGCAGCATGGGCGGCTATAGCAATCAGCCCCAGCATTTT; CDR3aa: CASSMGGYSNQPQHF
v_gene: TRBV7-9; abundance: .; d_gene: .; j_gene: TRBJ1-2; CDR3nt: TGTGCCAGCAGCTTTAAACAGGGCCCCCCTAACTATGGCTACACCTTC; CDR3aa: CASSFKQGPPNYGYTF
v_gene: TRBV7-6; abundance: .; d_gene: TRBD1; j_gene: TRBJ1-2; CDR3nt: TGTGCCAGCAGCCCTTCGGACAGGGGCCCGAGCGGCTACACCTTC; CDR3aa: CASSPSDRGPSGYTF
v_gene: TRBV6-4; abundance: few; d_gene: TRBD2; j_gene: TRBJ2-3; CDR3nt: TGTGCCAGCAGTGACCGTAGCGGGGGGGATACAGATACGCAGTATTTT; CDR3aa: CASSDRSGGDTDTQYF
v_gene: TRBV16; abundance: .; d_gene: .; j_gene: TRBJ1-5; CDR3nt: TGTGCCAGCAGCCCTAATAGGGGGTTTCGCAATCAGCCCCAGCATTTT; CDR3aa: CASSPNRGFRNQPQHF
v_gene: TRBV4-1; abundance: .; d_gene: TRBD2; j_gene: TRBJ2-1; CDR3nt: TGCGCCAGCAGTCTACTAGCGGGAGTCGGCAATGAGCAGTTCTTC; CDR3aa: CASSLLAGVGNEQFF
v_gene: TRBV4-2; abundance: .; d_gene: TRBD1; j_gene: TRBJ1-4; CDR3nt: TGTGCCAGCAGCCAGAGAGGACAGGGCGGTGAAAAACTGTTTTTT; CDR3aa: CASSQRGQGGEKLFF
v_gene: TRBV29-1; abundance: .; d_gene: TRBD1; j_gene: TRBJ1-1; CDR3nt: TGCAGCGTTAGCAGGGGGCTGGGGACTGAAGCTTTCTTT; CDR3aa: CSVSRGLGTEAFF